These T cell receptor beta chains were read from a single sample in a study of T cells in Graves' hyperthyroidism and ophthalmopathy. TCRdb independently ran MiXCR on the multiplex PCR reads; one entry per CDR3 protein. Among about 760,000 distinct CDR3 sequences listed, roughly a third were seen once. The sequencing input was blood. The receptors were sampled from a woman aged 40-49 years with Graves' hyperthyroidism. Both conserved end residues are trimmed from each CDR3.

J: TRBJ2-7
V: TRBV7-2
CDR3: ASSSAGGAGYEQY

J: TRBJ1-5
V: TRBV6-2/TRBV6-3
CDR3: ASSQGTALLNQPQH

J: TRBJ2-3
V: TRBV10-1
CDR3: AVSGLADNTDTQY

J: TRBJ2-6
V: TRBV20-1
CDR3: SAPSFSGSGANVLT

J: TRBJ1-2
V: TRBV7-9
CDR3: ASSLRRGYGYT

J: TRBJ2-2
V: TRBV3-1
CDR3: ASSQDGTGTGELF

J: TRBJ2-7
V: TRBV20-1
CDR3: SEKKVEQY

J: TRBJ1-1
V: TRBV4-1
CDR3: ASSRLNPGQENTEAF

J: TRBJ2-5
V: TRBV10-3
CDR3: AIRDSGRAQETQY

J: TRBJ2-7
V: TRBV19
CDR3: ASSTRSGTGVNEQY

J: TRBJ1-5
V: TRBV7-9
CDR3: ASSSGGAQH

J: TRBJ1-1
V: TRBV6-5
CDR3: ASSYSGRSNTEAF

J: TRBJ1-1
V: TRBV5-8
CDR3: ASSPDEAREAF

J: TRBJ2-7
V: TRBV28
CDR3: ASSLSGTQFANEQY

J: TRBJ2-5
V: TRBV9
CDR3: AWSTGHPLYQETQY

J: TRBJ2-7
V: TRBV7-8
CDR3: ASITGTVNNEQY

J: TRBJ1-4
V: TRBV2
CDR3: ASRKTRSTNEKLF

J: TRBJ2-6
V: TRBV19
CDR3: ASSMRTGDSGANVLT

J: TRBJ1-2
V: TRBV13
CDR3: ASRATGERGYT

J: TRBJ2-6
V: TRBV6-5
CDR3: ASSYLTGASGANVLT

J: TRBJ2-7
V: TRBV29-1
CDR3: SVLGQGSSYEQY

J: TRBJ1-5
V: TRBV19
CDR3: ASSLLSTGNQPQH

J: TRBJ2-5
V: TRBV20-1
CDR3: SAPRVNSKETQY

J: TRBJ1-1
V: TRBV29-1
CDR3: SGQEGPWDTEAF

J: TRBJ2-7
V: TRBV29-1
CDR3: SVDGRTGGRYEQY

J: TRBJ2-7
V: TRBV6-2/TRBV6-3
CDR3: ASSTYPLERVYEQC

J: TRBJ2-7
V: TRBV4-3
CDR3: ASSQDVLVDRRIS

J: TRBJ2-7
V: TRBV4-3
CDR3: ASSRLRDSFSYEQY

J: TRBJ1-4
V: TRBV19
CDR3: ASSIGTGPEKLF

J: TRBJ1-1
V: TRBV10-3
CDR3: ASSYSTRMGNTEAF

J: TRBJ2-7
V: TRBV7-9
CDR3: ASSLRYGSRDEQY

J: TRBJ2-5
V: TRBV6-5
CDR3: ASSYSIGQGTQY

J: TRBJ1-1
V: TRBV2
CDR3: AGAGPSENTEAF

J: TRBJ2-5
V: TRBV6-4
CDR3: ASKYGTDQETQY

J: TRBJ2-5
V: TRBV12-3/TRBV12-4
CDR3: ASRLRVGSETQY

J: TRBJ1-3
V: TRBV10-3
CDR3: ASSLPGGLDSGNTIY

J: TRBJ1-3
V: TRBV6-6
CDR3: ASRDHQYSGNTIY

J: TRBJ2-7
V: TRBV24-1
CDR3: ATSDFEDEQY

J: TRBJ2-7
V: TRBV29-1
CDR3: SVNRGREQY

J: TRBJ1-6
V: TRBV20-1
CDR3: SARYRSSYNSPLH

J: TRBJ1-3
V: TRBV25-1
CDR3: ASSARDLGQAGNTIY

J: TRBJ1-2
V: TRBV6-6
CDR3: ASSYSVDRGSRGYT

J: TRBJ1-5
V: TRBV4-3
CDR3: ASSQGGADQETQH

J: TRBJ2-7
V: TRBV5-5
CDR3: ASSATGTGYEQY

J: TRBJ2-7
V: TRBV4-2
CDR3: ASSQVGQDHEQY

J: TRBJ2-7
V: TRBV2
CDR3: ASSEVGTDSYEQY

J: TRBJ2-5
V: TRBV7-2
CDR3: ASSRETGYSGETQY

J: TRBJ2-2
V: TRBV29-1
CDR3: SVGRLAGESGELF

J: TRBJ2-7
V: TRBV3-1
CDR3: ASSPPGDIENEQY

J: TRBJ2-2
V: TRBV12-3/TRBV12-4
CDR3: ATSNTGELF

J: TRBJ2-7
V: TRBV25-1
CDR3: ASTGQGKYEQY

J: TRBJ2-6
V: TRBV10-3
CDR3: AISPAGQGTEA

J: TRBJ1-1
V: TRBV25-1
CDR3: ASSEFGEAF

J: TRBJ2-3
V: TRBV29-1
CDR3: SVEVTGTGFPGTQY